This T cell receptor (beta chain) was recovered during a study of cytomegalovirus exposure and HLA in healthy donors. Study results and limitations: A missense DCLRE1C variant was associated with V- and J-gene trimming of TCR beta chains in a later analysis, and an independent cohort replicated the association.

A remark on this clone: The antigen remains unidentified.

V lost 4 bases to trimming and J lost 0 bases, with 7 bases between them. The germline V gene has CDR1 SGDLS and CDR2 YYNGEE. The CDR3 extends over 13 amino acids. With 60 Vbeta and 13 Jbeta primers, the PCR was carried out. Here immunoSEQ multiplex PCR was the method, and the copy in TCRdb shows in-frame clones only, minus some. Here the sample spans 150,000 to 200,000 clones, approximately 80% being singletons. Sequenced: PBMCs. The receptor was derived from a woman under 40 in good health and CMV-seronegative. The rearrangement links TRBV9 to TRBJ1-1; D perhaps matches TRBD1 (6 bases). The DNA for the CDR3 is TGTGCCAGCAGCCGGACAGTGAACACTGAAGCTTTCTTT. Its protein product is CASSRTVNTEAFF.